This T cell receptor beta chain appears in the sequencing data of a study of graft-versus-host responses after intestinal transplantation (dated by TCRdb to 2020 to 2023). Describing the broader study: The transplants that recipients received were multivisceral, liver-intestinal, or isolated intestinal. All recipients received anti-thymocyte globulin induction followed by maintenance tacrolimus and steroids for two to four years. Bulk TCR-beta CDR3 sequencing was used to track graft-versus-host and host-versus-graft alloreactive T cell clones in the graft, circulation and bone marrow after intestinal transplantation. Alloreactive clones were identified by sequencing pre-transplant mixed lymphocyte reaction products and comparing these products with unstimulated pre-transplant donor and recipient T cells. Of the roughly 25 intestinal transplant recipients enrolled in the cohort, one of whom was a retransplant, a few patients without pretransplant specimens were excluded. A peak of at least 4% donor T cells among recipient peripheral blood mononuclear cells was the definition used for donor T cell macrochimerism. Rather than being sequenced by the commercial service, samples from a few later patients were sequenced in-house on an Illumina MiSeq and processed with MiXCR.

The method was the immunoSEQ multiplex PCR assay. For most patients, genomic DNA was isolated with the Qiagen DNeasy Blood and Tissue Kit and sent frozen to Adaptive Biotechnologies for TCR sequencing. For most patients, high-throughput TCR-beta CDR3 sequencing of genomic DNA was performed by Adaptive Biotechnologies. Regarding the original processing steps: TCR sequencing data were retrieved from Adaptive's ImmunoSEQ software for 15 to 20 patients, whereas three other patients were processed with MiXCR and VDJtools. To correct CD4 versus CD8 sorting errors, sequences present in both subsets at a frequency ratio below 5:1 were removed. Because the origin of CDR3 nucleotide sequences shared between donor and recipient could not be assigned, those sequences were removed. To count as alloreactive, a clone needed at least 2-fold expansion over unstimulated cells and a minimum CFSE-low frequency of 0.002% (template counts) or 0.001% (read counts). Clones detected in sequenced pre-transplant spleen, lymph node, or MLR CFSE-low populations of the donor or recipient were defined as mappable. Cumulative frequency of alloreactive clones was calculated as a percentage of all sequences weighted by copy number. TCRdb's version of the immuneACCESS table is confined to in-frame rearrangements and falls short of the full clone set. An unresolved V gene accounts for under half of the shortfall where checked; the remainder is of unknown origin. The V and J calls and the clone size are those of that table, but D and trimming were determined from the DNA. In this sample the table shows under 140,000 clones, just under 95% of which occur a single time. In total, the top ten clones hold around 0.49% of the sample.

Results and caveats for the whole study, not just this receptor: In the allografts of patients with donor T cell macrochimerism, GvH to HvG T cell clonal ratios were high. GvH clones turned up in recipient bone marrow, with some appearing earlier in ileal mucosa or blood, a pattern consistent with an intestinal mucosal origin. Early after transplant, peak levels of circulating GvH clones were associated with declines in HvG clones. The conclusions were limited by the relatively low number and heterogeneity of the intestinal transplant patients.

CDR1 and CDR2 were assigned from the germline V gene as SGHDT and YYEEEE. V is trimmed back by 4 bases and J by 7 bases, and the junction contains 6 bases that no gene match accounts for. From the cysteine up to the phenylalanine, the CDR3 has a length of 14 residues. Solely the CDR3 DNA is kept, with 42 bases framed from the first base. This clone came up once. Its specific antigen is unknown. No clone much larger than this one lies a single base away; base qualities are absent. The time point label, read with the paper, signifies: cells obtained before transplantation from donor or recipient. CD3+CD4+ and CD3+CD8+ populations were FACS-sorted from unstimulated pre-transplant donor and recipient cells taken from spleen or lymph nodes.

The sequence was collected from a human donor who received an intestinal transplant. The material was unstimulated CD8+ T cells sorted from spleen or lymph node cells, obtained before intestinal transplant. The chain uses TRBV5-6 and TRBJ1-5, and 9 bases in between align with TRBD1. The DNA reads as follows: TGTGCCAGCAGCCCGAGACAGGGGGGGCAGCCCCAGCATTTT. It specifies CASSPRQGGQPQHF.